This TCR beta chain was recovered during a study of CD8 T cells in Susac syndrome (dated by TCRdb to about 2019). Notes on the research overall: Whether CD8+ T cell activation and differentiation in Susac syndrome was antigen driven was tested using repertoire sequencing. The study compared CD8+ T cell repertoire clonality among about a dozen healthy donors, about 14 Susac syndrome patients and approximately 16 multiple sclerosis patients.

The paper as a whole reports these results and caveats: The study acknowledged that relatively few individuals were included in the TCR sequencing and HLA analysis.

The CDR3, cysteine through phenylalanine, is 13 amino acids long. CDR3 DNA is the only sequence kept; it has 39 bases, read in frame from the first base. V drops 6 bases and J drops 13 bases, leaving 18 bases in between. The germline V gene sets CDR1 to SNHLY and CDR2 to FYNNEI. RNA was extracted using the RNeasy kit, and 0.5 to 1 microgram was reverse transcribed with random hexamers. The immunoSEQ multiplex PCR assay, covering 54 Vbeta and 13 Jbeta segments, was used to amplify TCR beta CDR3 regions. PCR amplification bias was corrected by using a synthetic template baseline for primer optimization and computational correction. The authors' analysis ran thus. Reads were annotated to V, D and J genes per IMGT and analyzed with immunoSEQ Analyzer, keeping only productive sequences. Clonality was calculated as one minus the Shannon entropy normalized by log2 of the number of productive unique sequences. Public and private clones were assessed among the 100 most prevalent clones of each patient and control. A clone was defined as Susac-specific if it was absent from the healthy and MS cohorts, from 1052 published viral clones and from other ImmuneACCESS disease sequences. TCRdb handled the public reads itself, with Q25 trimming in fastp and clone calling in MiXCR, and kept productive beta chains. Rows with a matching CDR3 protein are joined into one entry that keeps the most common DNA and genes. For this entry, the V and J calls and clone size follow TCRdb and not the study's own pipeline. The table for this sample lists 100,000 to 150,000 distinct CDR3 sequences; 80% to 85% of them were counted only once. Around 0.49% of the sample is in the top ten clones.

High-throughput TCR beta sequencing profiled peripheral blood CD8+ and CD4+ T cells from healthy donors, Susac syndrome patients and multiple sclerosis patients. The multiple sclerosis controls were treatment-naive patients who had stable or active relapsing-remitting disease and met the revised McDonald criteria. Bulk CD8+ and CD4+ T cells were purified by magnetic negative isolation, while CD8+ TEMRA cells were enriched using FACS. Blood was drawn into EDTA tubes, processed within 24 hours, and PBMCs were isolated by density gradient centrifugation. PBMCs destined for TCR sequencing were cryopreserved in liquid nitrogen and later thawed in a 37 °C water bath. Purity of sorted or isolated CD4+, CD8+ and CD8+ TEMRA cells was at least 90%. As concerns this clonotype: No cognate antigen has been identified for it. No base quality information exists; no much larger clone differs at one position.

The chain uses TRBV2 and TRBJ2-2; matching of 5 bases hints at TRBD2 as the D gene. Sequencing input: CD8+ T cells from PBMCs. This TCR was sampled from a human donor with multiple sclerosis. The nucleotides are TGTGCCAGCAGAGGAGTTCCCGGGGTGGTGCTGTTTTTT. Its translation reads: CASRGVPGVVLFF.